These 27 T cell receptor beta chains were all obtained from the same sample, sequenced in a study of early T cells in non-severe SARS-CoV-2 infection (dated by TCRdb to 2020 to 2023). Library preparation employed 5' RACE. The sequencer listed for this sample is NextSeq 500. TCRdb passed the public sequencing reads through fastp at Q25 and MiXCR, retaining productive beta sequences. When rows share a CDR3 protein, they turn into one entry using the most common DNA and genes. A total of about 67,000 distinct CDR3 sequences appear in this sample, about a tenth of them only once. Roughly a sixth of the sample belongs to the ten largest clones. The sample here was whole blood, taken at baseline. All receptors come from an adult who was a healthcare worker with PCR-confirmed SARS-CoV-2 infection or an uninfected control (not recorded which).

The chain combines TRBV20-1 with TRBJ2-1; 7 bases line up with TRBD2. The J segment lost 4 bases and the V segment lost 5 bases, leaving 11 bases of the junction unmatched. The CDR3 is 15 residues long. From germline, CDR1 is DFQATT and CDR2 SNEGSKA (reference sequence). The CDR3 region has the DNA TGCAGTGCTGCCTCCGCTAGCGGAGGATACAATGAGCAGTTCTTC. It encodes CSAASASGGYNEQFF.

This clonotype occurred a few times. This chain connects TRBV7-2 to TRBJ2-4, with 7 bases lining up with TRBD1. Germline CDR1 is SGHTA and CDR2 is FQGNSA. The CDR3 runs to 14 residues. Losses at the gene ends were 1 base for V and 6 bases for J; bases not matched to a gene: 3. The CDR3 DNA reads as TGTGCCAGCAGCTTAGACAGGGGAAGAAACATTCAGTACTTC. Amino acid sequence: CASSLDRGRNIQYF.

The chain uses TRBV6-2 or TRBV6-3 and TRBJ1-4; D is perhaps TRBD1 (6 bases). Per germline, CDR1 MNHEY and CDR2 SVGEGT. Deletions cut 2 bases from V and 7 bases from J, with 20 bases between. CDR3 length: 17 residues. CDR3 region: CASSYPPGHLEGEKLFF. DNA for the CDR3: TGTGCCAGCAGTTACCCCCCGGGACACCTGGAGGGTGAAAAACTGTTTTTT.

This clonotype was seen more than once but under ten times. This chain connects TRBV12-3 or TRBV12-4 to TRBJ1-1; TRBD1 might be the D (5 bases). This CDR3 has 16 amino acids. V lost 2 bases and J 5 bases, leaving 18 bases between the germline ends. CDR3 nucleotides: TGTGCCAGCAGTTTAATGGCAACAGGAATGATTACTGAAGCTTTCTTT. It yields the protein CASSLMATGMITEAFF.

In nucleotides, the CDR3 is TGTGCCAGCAGTCGCGGGACTAGCGGTAGCACAGATACGCAGTATTTT. Amino acids: CASSRGTSGSTDTQYF. The chain has TRBV28 and TRBJ2-3; 11 nucleotides align to TRBD2. CDR3 length: 16 residues. Germline lookup yields CDR1 MDHEN and CDR2 SYDVKM. The V and J ends lost 5 bases and 0 bases, in that order; junction bases with no gene match: 4.

The sample holds many counts of this clonotype. The genes are TRBV5-4 and TRBJ1-4; TRBD1 is a possible D gene (5 bases). The CDR3 totals 15 residues. Trimming removed 0 bases from V and 3 bases from J, with 9 bases in between. From germline, CDR1 is SGHNT and CDR2 YYREEE (reference sequence). The DNA for the CDR3 is TGTGCCAGCAGCTTGGCGGGGACCTCTAATGAAAAACTGTTTTTT. Encoded protein: CASSLAGTSNEKLFF. Using reference TRBV5-4 and TRBJ1-4 for the parts outside the CDR3, the full variable domain is ETGVTQSPTHLIKTRGQQVTLRCSSQSGHNTVSWYQQALGQGPQFIFQYYREEENGRGNFPPRFSGLQFPNYSSELNVNALELDDSALYLCASSLAGTSNEKLFFGSGTQLSVL.

This clonotype occurred many times. The gene calls are TRBV28 and TRBJ2-2, with D possibly being TRBD1 (5 bases). CDR1 MDHEN and CDR2 SYDVKM come from the germline V gene. With 10 bases removed from V and 0 bases from J, the gap between germline ends came to 12 bases. This CDR3 comprises 14 residues. Here the CDR3 DNA reads TGTGCCACCGCAGGGTTTCCGAACACCGGGGAGCTGTTTTTT. It codes for CATAGFPNTGELFF.

This clonotype appeared many times. This chain links TRBV11-2 with TRBJ1-1; 8 bases line up with TRBD1. The J segment lost 5 bases and the V segment lost 5 bases, leaving 10 bases of the junction unmatched. Germline values: CDR1 SGHAT, CDR2 FQNNGV. The CDR3 extends over 15 amino acids. The CDR3 nucleotides are TGTGCCAGCAGCCCAGGGGCAGGGGGCGTAACTGAAGCTTTCTTT. This gives the protein CASSPGAGGVTEAFF.

The chain is built from TRBV5-1 and TRBJ1-4, with 11 bases aligning to TRBD1. V lost 0 bases to trimming and J lost 4 bases; unmatched junction nucleotides: 5. Germline V gene data show CDR1 as SGHRS and CDR2 as YFSETQ. The CDR3 has 17 residues. The CDR3 spells CASSLGTGGLLNEKLFF. In nucleotides, the CDR3 is TGCGCCAGCAGCTTGGGGACAGGGGGCTTGCTTAATGAAAAACTGTTTTTT.

There are many counts of this clonotype. The CDR3 region is CASSLAVVGGRKTQYF. The CDR3, as DNA: TGCGCCAGCAGCTTGGCGGTGGTCGGGGGCAGGAAGACCCAGTACTTC. V and J are TRBV5-1 and TRBJ2-5; TRBD1 or TRBD2 may be the D gene (6 bases each). CDR1 is SGHRS, CDR2 YFSETQ, per germline. The CDR3 spans 16 residues. Trimming cost V 0 bases and J 6 bases, with 18 bases left between them.

In this sample, this clonotype turned up many times. The rearrangement links TRBV12-3 or TRBV12-4 to TRBJ1-2; D uncertain. Trimming pared 4 bases from V and 6 bases from J, leaving 21 bases between. The CDR3 runs 16 residues. In DNA form, the CDR3 reads TGTGCCAGCAGTTCGACCATTTCGACGGAGTATGATGGCTACACCTTC. Amino acids: CASSSTISTEYDGYTF.

This sequence joins TRBV6-5 and TRBJ2-1; D ambiguous. This CDR3 comprises 16 residues. Germline V gene sequence: CDR1 MNHEY, CDR2 SVGAGI. Trimming pared 6 bases from V and 10 bases from J, leaving 25 bases between. CDR3 DNA sequence: TGTGCCAGCAGAGTCGCTGGAGCGTCTCGCCCCTGGGAGCAGTTCTTC. It is translated as CASRVAGASRPWEQFF.

This chain uses TRBV4-1 with TRBJ2-7, with a tentative D call TRBD2 (5 bases). This CDR3 contains 15 residues. V lost 2 bases, J lost 3 bases, and 14 bases lay in between. Germline CDR1 and CDR2: MGHRA and YSYEKL. As DNA, the CDR3 is TGCGCCAGCAGCCAATTAGCGACGGACTTCTACGAGCAGTACTTC. Amino acid sequence: CASSQLATDFYEQYF.

This clonotype was recorded at least ten times. The rearrangement joins TRBV27 to TRBJ2-5, with 8 bases matching TRBD2. The CDR3 has 16 residues. Germline V gene sequence: CDR1 MNHEY, CDR2 SMNVEV (reference sequence). With 5 bases clipped from V and 1 base from J, the junction kept 9 bases outside the gene matches. Here the CDR3 DNA reads TGTGCCAGCAGTCCCTTAGCGGGGACGAGCCAAGAGACCCAGTACTTC. Translating it yields CASSPLAGTSQETQYF.

This clonotype was detected only a few times. The CDR3 spells CASSYSPTSGDRYNEQFF. The CDR3 DNA reads as TGTGCCAGCAGTTACTCCCCGACTAGCGGGGATCGGTACAATGAGCAGTTCTTC. This chain joins TRBV6-5 and TRBJ2-1; 11 nucleotides align to TRBD2. There are 18 residues in the CDR3. Unmatched junction bases numbered 8, after V lost 0 bases and J lost 4 bases. The germline CDR1 and CDR2 sequences are MNHEY and SVGAGI.

This clonotype was detected ten times or more. The chain joins TRBV28 to TRBJ2-1; TRBD1 agrees at 7 bases. With 6 bases clipped from V and 7 bases from J, the junction kept 6 bases outside the gene matches. Germline CDR1 reads MDHEN; CDR2 reads SYDVKM. The CDR3 covers 13 residues. For the CDR3, the DNA is TGTGCCAGCAGCCCGGGACAGTCAAATGAGCAGTTCTTC. Translation gives CASSPGQSNEQFF.

This clonotype was observed at least ten times. The chain uses TRBV7-2 and TRBJ1-1; D possibly corresponds to TRBD1 (5 bases). This CDR3 comprises 11 residues. V lost 1 base and J lost 12, with 9 bases in between. Germline V CDR1 and CDR2: SGHTA, FQGNSA. CDR3 bases: TGTGCCAGCAGCTTAGACTGGACATCTTTCTTT. Residues: CASSLDWTSFF.

This clonotype was picked up many times. This chain links TRBV5-1 with TRBJ1-4; tentative D call: TRBD1 (5 bases). Germline V gene sequence: CDR1 SGHRS, CDR2 YFSETQ. Trimming removed 4 bases at V and 2 bases at J, with 15 bases between. This CDR3 region has 16 residues. Here the CDR3 reads CASSPQQGSTNEKLFF. The CDR3 DNA sequence: TGCGCCAGCAGCCCACAGCAGGGTAGCACTAATGAAAAACTGTTTTTT.

This clonotype came up many times. J is TRBJ2-7 and V is TRBV7-2; 8 bases agree with TRBD1. CDR3 length equals 14 residues. Germline CDR1 SGHTA, CDR2 FQGNSA. J gave up 3 bases and V 6 bases, and 7 bases lay outside the gene matches. The CDR3 loop reads CASSFTGTGYEQYF. The CDR3 bases are TGTGCCAGCAGTTTTACCGGGACAGGCTACGAGCAGTACTTC. Full variable domain (rest looked up from reference TRBV7-2 and TRBJ2-7): GAGVSQSPSNKVTEKGKDVELRCDPISGHTALYWYRQSLGQGLEFLIYFQGNSAPDKSGLPSDRFSAERTGGSVSTLTIQRTQQEDSAVYLCASSFTGTGYEQYFGPGTRLTVT.

The gene calls are TRBV6-1 and TRBJ2-5; the D gene could be TRBD1 or TRBD2 (5 bases each). The CDR3 contains 14 residues. V lost 10 bases, J lost 4 bases, and 19 bases lay in between. Germline lookup yields CDR1 MNHNS and CDR2 SASEGT. The CDR3 loop reads CATSTGDGRETQYF. CDR3 nucleotide sequence: TGTGCCACCTCTACCGGGGACGGTAGAGAGACCCAGTACTTC.

At least ten counts were recorded for this clonotype. The gene calls are TRBV5-1 and TRBJ2-7, with 15 positions matching TRBD2. Germline trimming cut 0 bases from V and 5 bases from J; bases unmatched to any gene: 12. In germline, CDR1 is SGHRS, CDR2 YFSETQ. This CDR3 region has 19 residues. CDR3 protein: CASSLVGLAGGILSDEQYF. In DNA, the CDR3 is TGCGCCAGCAGCTTGGTGGGACTAGCGGGAGGAATATTGTCCGACGAGCAGTACTTC.

V gene TRBV20-1 combines with J gene TRBJ1-5, with D hard to call. This CDR3 has 14 amino acids. Trimming shortened V by 0 bases and J by 1 base, and 7 bases separated the two germline ends. Germline V gives CDR1 DFQATT, CDR2 SNEGSKA (reference sequence). The CDR3 sequence is CSARDSRSNQPQHF. The CDR3 nucleotides read TGCAGTGCTAGAGATAGCAGAAGCAATCAGCCCCAGCATTTT.

This chain uses TRBV24-1 with TRBJ1-2; TRBD1 might be the D (5 bases). Looked up from germline, CDR1 is KGHDR and CDR2 is SFDVKD. The CDR3 has 14 amino acids. The V gene lost 7 bases and the J gene lost 5 bases, with 16 bases spanning the gap. DNA of the CDR3: TGTGCCACCAGCCCTGACAGTGCCACTTATGGCTACACCTTC. Translation: CATSPDSATYGYTF.

This chain uses TRBV7-9 with TRBJ2-5, with TRBD2 identical over 10 bases. Trimming cost V 5 bases and J 1 base; bases outside gene matches: 10. CDR1 is SEHNR, CDR2 FQNEAQ, per germline (reference sequence). The CDR3 loop spans 17 amino acids. The CDR3 sequence is CASSPTTSGALQETQYF. CDR3 nucleotides: TGTGCCAGCAGCCCAACCACTAGCGGGGCCCTCCAAGAGACCCAGTACTTC. Filled out from reference TRBV7-9 and TRBJ2-5, the complete variable domain reads DTGVSQNPRHKITKRGQNVTFRCDPISEHNRLYWYRQTLGQGPEFLTYFQNEAQLEKSRLLSDRFSAERPKGSFSTLEIQRTEQGDSAMYLCASSPTTSGALQETQYFGPGTRLLVL.

About this clonotype: This may be a read error, as it is one base from a much larger clone. The chain employs TRBV7-9 and TRBJ1-2, with TRBD1 as a possible D gene (6 bases). The V and J ends lost 1 base and 7 bases respectively, with 13 bases between them. The CDR3 contains 14 residues. The germline gives CDR1 SEHNR, CDR2 FQNEAQ (reference sequence). For the CDR3, the DNA is TGTGCCAGCAGCTTAGGCCAGGGACATTGTGGCTACACCTTC. This encodes CASSLGQGHCGYTF.

This clonotype appeared many times. The chain employs TRBV7-6 and TRBJ2-2, with D perhaps TRBD1 (5 bases). V was cut by 4 bases and J by 5 bases, with 14 bases left in between. Per germline, CDR1 SGHVS and CDR2 FNYEAQ. The CDR3 is 15 residues long. This CDR3 is CASSSGQVGTGELFF. DNA of the CDR3: TGTGCCAGCAGCTCAGGACAAGTGGGGACCGGGGAGCTGTTTTTT.

The sample holds a few counts of this clonotype. The chain has TRBV5-1 and TRBJ1-4; 8 nucleotides agree with TRBD1. In germline, CDR1 is SGHRS, CDR2 YFSETQ. The junction had 15 bases not matched to a gene; V was cut back by 0 bases and J by 8 bases. The CDR3 spans 18 residues. The DNA for the CDR3 is TGCGCCAGCAGCTTGGCCAATGGGATTGGACAGGGTGGAGAAAAACTGTTTTTT. This gives the protein CASSLANGIGQGGEKLFF.